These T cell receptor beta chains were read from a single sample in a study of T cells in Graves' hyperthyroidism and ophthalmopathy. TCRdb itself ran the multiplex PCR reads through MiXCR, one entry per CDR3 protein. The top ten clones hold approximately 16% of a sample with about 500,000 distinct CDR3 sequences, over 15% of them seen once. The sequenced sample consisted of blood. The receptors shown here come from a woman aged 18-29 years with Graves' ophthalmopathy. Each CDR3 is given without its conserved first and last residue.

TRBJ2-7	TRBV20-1	SARGGVAGAYEQY
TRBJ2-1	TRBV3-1	ASRYRGLADNEQF
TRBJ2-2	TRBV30	AWRQTGELF
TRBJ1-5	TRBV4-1	ASSQDQTGYSNQPQH
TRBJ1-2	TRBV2	ASSQPPGTATLYGYT
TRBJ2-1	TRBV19	ARAAGTLYNEQF
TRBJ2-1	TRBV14	ASSLVPRGAGYNEQF
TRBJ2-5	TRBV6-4	ASSEDTGTGVKETQY
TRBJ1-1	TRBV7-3	ASSATGDLNTEAF
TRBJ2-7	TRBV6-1	ASSDFRGLSYEQY
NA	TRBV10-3	AISESGGSDQPQY
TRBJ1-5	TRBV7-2	ASSPVPPLRSGGFVQPQH
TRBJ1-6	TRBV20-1	SGNGQGDGGDYNSPLH
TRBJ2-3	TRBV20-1	SARDSSASTDTQY
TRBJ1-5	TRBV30	AWSVGVGNQPQH
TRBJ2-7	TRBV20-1	SVSASAYEQY
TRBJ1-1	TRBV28	ASSLGQYTEAF
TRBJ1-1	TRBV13	ASRRQALNTEAF
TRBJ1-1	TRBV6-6	ASSYSPGQKNTEAF
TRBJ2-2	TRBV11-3	ASSFVAGGLGELF
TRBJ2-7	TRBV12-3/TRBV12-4	ASSLQWRGVSVIEQY
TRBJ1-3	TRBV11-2	ASSGLRSENTIY
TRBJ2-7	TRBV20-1	SARDEDSQFYEQY
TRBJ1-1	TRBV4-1	ASSQDGAEAF
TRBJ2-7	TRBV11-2	ASSLVIGQGHEQY
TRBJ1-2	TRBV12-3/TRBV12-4	ASSPDAAITPYGYT
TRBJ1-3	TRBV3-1	ASSPGQPVANTIY